The clone carrying this T cell receptor beta chain appeared once. It was with 60 Vbeta and 13 Jbeta primers that the PCR ran. TCRdb's copy holds only in-frame clones and misses some; the assay was immunoSEQ multiplex PCR. Of around 70,000 clones in the sample, almost 80% were seen once. Trimming removed 1 base at V and 5 bases at J, with 15 bases between. This CDR3 comprises 16 residues. Germline V gives CDR1 KGHSH, CDR2 LQKENI. This record belongs to a study of cytomegalovirus exposure and HLA in healthy donors. V is TRBV18 and J is TRBJ2-1, with D maybe TRBD2 (7 bases). This clonotype originated in a girl between 5 and 17 years old in good health and CMV-seropositive. Sequencing used PBMCs. CDR3 DNA sequence: TGTGCCAGCTCACCACGAGTGGGGGGGCGGGACAATGAGCAGTTCTTC. This sequence encodes CASSPRVGGRDNEQFF.